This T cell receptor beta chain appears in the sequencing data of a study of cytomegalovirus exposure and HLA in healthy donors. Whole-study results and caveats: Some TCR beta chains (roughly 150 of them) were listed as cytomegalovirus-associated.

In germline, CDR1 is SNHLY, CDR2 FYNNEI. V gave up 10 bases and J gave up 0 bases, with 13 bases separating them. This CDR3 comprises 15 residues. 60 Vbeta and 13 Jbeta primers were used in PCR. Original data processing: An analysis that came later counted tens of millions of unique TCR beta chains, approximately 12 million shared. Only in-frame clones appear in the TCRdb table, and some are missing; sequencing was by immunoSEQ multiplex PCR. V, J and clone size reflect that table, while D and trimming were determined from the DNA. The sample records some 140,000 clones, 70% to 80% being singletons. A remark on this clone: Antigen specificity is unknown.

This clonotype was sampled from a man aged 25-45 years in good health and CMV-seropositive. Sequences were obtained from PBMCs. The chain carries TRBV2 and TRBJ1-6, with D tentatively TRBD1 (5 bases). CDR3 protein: CANRRGTSYNSPLHF. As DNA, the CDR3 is TGTGCCAATCGGAGGGGTACCTCCTATAATTCACCCCTCCACTTT.